This T cell receptor beta chain was captured in a study of blood T cell repertoires in COVID-19. Study summary: The origin of the acute and convalescent COVID-19 samples was the United States, Italy and Spain. T cells, B-cell-depleted T cells, or PBMCs provided the cDNA or gDNA that served as material.

Original processing notes: From reference gene primer amplification, estimates of nucleated cell counts were derived. Sequencing was performed with immunoSEQ multiplex PCR; in TCRdb, only in-frame clones are kept and a portion is missing. The V and J calls and clone size are taken from that table; D and trimming were inferred from the DNA. The sample includes around 250,000 clones, 85% to 90% seen only once; the top ten take about 5.9%. V was shortened by 3 bases and J by 2 bases, with 17 bases between the two germline ends. The CDR3 contains 16 residues. CDR1 is SGDLS and CDR2 is YYNGEE in the germline V gene.

Sequencing used peripheral blood. The TCR was taken from a man aged 60-69 years with acute or convalescent COVID-19. The J gene is TRBJ2-5, the V gene TRBV9; no reliable D call. CDR3 bases: TGTGCCAGCAGCGCCGCTTGGTCCGGTCAACAAGAGACCCAGTACTTC. Amino acids: CASSAAWSGQQETQYF. The complete variable domain, with remaining parts taken from reference TRBV9 and TRBJ2-5, reads DSGVTQTPKHLITATGQRVTLRCSPRSGDLSVYWYQQSLDQGLQFLIQYYNGEERAKGNILERFSAQQFPDLHSELNLSSLELGDSALYFCASSAAWSGQQETQYFGPGTRLLVL.